This T cell receptor beta chain appears in the sequencing data of a study of identifying expanded T cells in peripheral blood. Study-level results: Across healthy donors, higher total template counts meant significantly greater approximately two-week count variance. Roughly 1.2 clones differed between technical replicates, versus approximately 17 and 20 over time.

Comment on this clone: What it binds is unknown.

The germline V gene encodes CDR1 MNHEY and CDR2 SVGAGI. The CDR3 covers 15 residues. Trimming took off 8 bases at V and 5 bases at J, with 21 bases between the two ends. During the collection period, no donor immune events like infections were recorded. Assay used: immunoSEQ multiplex PCR; TCRdb lists only in-frame clones, some missing. In the table there are 95,000 to 150,000 clones, about 80% of which are singletons. Sequencing was performed on blood. The TCR comes from a person aged 18-70 years in good health. This chain links TRBV6-5 with TRBJ1-2; tentative D call: TRBD1 (6 bases). The CDR3, as DNA: TGTGCCAGCTCTCCTAAATCGGGACATGGGTATGGCTACACCTTC. Translating gives CASSPKSGHGYGYTF.